The clone carrying this T cell receptor beta chain was seen a handful of times. Clones were read by immunoSEQ multiplex PCR, and TCRdb kept only the in-frame ones, dropping some. The sample lists about 660,000 clones; more than 75% were seen once. CDR1 SSHAT and CDR2 FNYEAQ come from the germline V gene (reference sequence). The ends lost 5 bases at V and 0 bases at J; junction bases unmatched: 3. The CDR3 spans 14 residues. The record originates from a study of shared T cell receptors in the human thymus. These sequences were also reported in another study, on human thymus T cells. That report notes: Donation came from healthy Finnish infants having corrective surgery for congenital heart defects. Resected material from corrective heart surgery provided the thymus tissue analysed. The authors found apparently biased V and J gene usage in thymic and blood repertoires. Related research examined unrelated individuals and reported that their thymic repertoires overlapped highly.

What was sequenced was thymocytes. V usage is TRBV7-7 and J usage is TRBJ2-5, with TRBD2 matching 7 bases. This TCR was recovered from a boy under two years old with a congenital heart defect. CDR3 amino acids: CASSLSGDQETQYF. The DNA of the CDR3 is TGTGCCAGCAGCCTCAGCGGGGACCAAGAGACCCAGTACTTC. Full variable domain (missing parts from reference TRBV7-7 and TRBJ2-5): GAGVSQSPRYKVTKRGQDVTLRCDPISSHATLYWYQQALGQGPEFLTYFNYEAQPDKSGLPSDRFSAERPEGSISTLTIQRTEQRDSAMYRCASSLSGDQETQYFGPGTRLLVL.